Each of the 8 T cell receptor beta chains below was sequenced from the same sample in a study of blood T cell repertoires in COVID-19. TCRdb keeps only in-frame clones here, not all; method: immunoSEQ multiplex PCR. The sample holds under 300,000 clones, 88% seen once. The sequencing sample was made of PBMCs or T cells enriched from blood (not recorded which). Receptor source: a woman aged 40 to 50 who had been exposed to COVID-19.

This clone was seen only a few times. The chain has TRBV7-2 and TRBJ1-6; perhaps TRBD1 as D (6 bases). V was cut by 2 bases and J by 1 base, with 9 bases left in between. The CDR3 covers 16 residues. CDR1 is SGHTA, CDR2 FQGNSA, per germline. CDR3 sequence reads: CASSLQGISYNSPLHF. The DNA of the CDR3 is TGTGCCAGCAGCTTACAGGGGATATCCTATAATTCACCCCTCCACTTT.

Details on this clone: Germline is not matched at one junction end, which may reflect a read error. The rearrangement joins TRBV5-1 to TRBJ2-3, with D possibly being TRBD2 (6 bases). The CDR3 consists of 15 residues. From germline, CDR1 is SGHRS and CDR2 YFSETQ. This chain's CDR3 is CASRQWGVPTDTQYF. CDR3 nucleotides: TGTGCCAGCAGACAATGGGGGGTGCCGACAGATACGCAGTATTTT.

The rearrangement links TRBV5-1 to TRBJ1-1; 8 nucleotides line up with TRBD1. CDR3 length equals 13 residues. Unmatched junction bases numbered 5, after V lost 4 bases and J lost 6 bases. Germline V CDR1 and CDR2: SGHRS, YFSETQ. This CDR3 reads CASSTDRGAEAFF. CDR3 coding DNA: TGCGCCAGCAGCACCGACAGGGGTGCTGAAGCTTTCTTT. The full variable domain, completed using reference TRBV5-1 and TRBJ1-1, is KAGVTQTPRYLIKTRGQQVTLSCSPISGHRSVSWYQQTPGQGLQFLFEYFSETQRNKGNFPGRFSGRQFSNSRSEMNVSTLELGDSALYLCASSTDRGAEAFFGQGTRLTVV.

The V call is TRBV9, the J call TRBJ2-3; TRBD2 agrees at 9 bases. Germline V gives CDR1 SGDLS, CDR2 YYNGEE. Trimming took 3 bases from V and 4 from J; bases not matched to a gene: 9. CDR3 length: 16 residues. CDR3 sequence: CASSEGSAGGPDTQYF. The DNA for the CDR3 is TGTGCCAGCAGCGAGGGGTCGGCGGGAGGGCCAGATACGCAGTATTTT.

The gene calls are TRBV24-1 and TRBJ2-3; 8 bases match TRBD1. Trimming at V came to 3 bases and at J to 10 bases, leaving 8 bases not matched to a gene. The CDR3 contains 14 residues. Germline loops: CDR1 KGHDR, CDR2 SFDVKD. Written as DNA, the CDR3 is TGTGCCACCAGTGATCCCTCACAGGGGGATGCGCAGTATTTT. Protein sequence: CATSDPSQGDAQYF.

The J gene is TRBJ1-5, the V gene TRBV18, with 12 bases aligning to TRBD1. Germline V gene data show CDR1 as KGHSH and CDR2 as LQKENI. This CDR3 is 15 amino acids long. V lost 4 bases, J lost 9 bases, and 7 bases stayed unmatched. The CDR3 nucleotides are TGTGCCAGCTCACTGGGACAGGGGGCACAGACGCCCCAGCATTTT. This codes for CASSLGQGAQTPQHF.

This chain uses TRBV28 with TRBJ1-2; D perhaps matches TRBD1 (5 bases). V was cut by 2 bases and J by 8 bases, with 12 bases left in between. The germline V gene has CDR1 MDHEN and CDR2 SYDVKM. The CDR3 runs to 13 residues. DNA of the CDR3: TGTGCCAGCAGTTTAATCACAGGCGTAGGCTACACCTTC. Encoded protein: CASSLITGVGYTF.

This chain joins TRBV5-8 and TRBJ1-6; no reliable D call. V was clipped by 4 bases and J by 10 bases, with 15 bases between them. CDR3 length equals 14 residues. Germline V gene lookup returns CDR1 SGHTS and CDR2 YDEGEE. As DNA, the CDR3 is TGTGCCAGCAGCCGAGGGCGGGAGGAATCACCCCTCCACTTT. Its protein is CASSRGREESPLHF.